A single T cell receptor (beta chain) is shown here with its context. V was pared by 2 bases and J by 2 bases, with 9 bases between. Germline V gene lookup returns CDR1 MNHEY and CDR2 SVGAGI. The CDR3 totals 14 residues. This sample was included in a study of blood T cells in healthy people across ages. Alongside a J-beta primer mix, a sample-barcoded 5' primer served in a second PCR lasting about 6 to 11 cycles. TCRdb fed the 5' RACE reads into MiXCR, producing one record per CDR3 protein. The sample lists about 640,000 distinct CDR3 sequences, 58% occurring once. What was sequenced was blood. This receptor was obtained from a man in his sixties in good health. The V and J genes are TRBV6-5 and TRBJ1-2; no clear D gene. The CDR3 sequence: CASSYGRLNYGYTF. The CDR3 DNA follows: TGTGCCAGCAGTTACGGACGGTTGAACTATGGCTACACCTTC.